This T cell receptor (beta chain) was captured in a study of vaccination effects on CD4 cells after COVID-19. Overall study: After the second dose, samples were taken at median day 72.

Study-level findings and limits: Late after vaccination, infection- and vaccine-induced clones showed marked clonal contraction.

The sample holds a few counts of this clone. The antigen remains unidentified. Profiling relied on immunoSEQ multiplex PCR, and the TCRdb table lists in-frame clones only, not all of them. The table includes tens of thousands of clones, roughly 72% detected once. Viral peptide pools were used in the ViraFEST assay to expand antigen-specific CD4+ T cells, and sequencing came afterward. Subsequent to roughly 9 days of culture, CD4+ T cells were isolated. Each participant was administered two doses of either the BNT162b2 or the mRNA-1273 vaccine. Germline CDR1 and CDR2: MNHEY and SVGAGI. This CDR3 comprises 14 residues. V lost 2 bases, J lost 7 bases, and 7 bases stayed unmatched.

The sequence was obtained from a human donor who received a COVID-19 vaccine. This chain connects TRBV6-5 to TRBJ2-5, with 7 bases identical to TRBD1. Sequencing used CD4+ T cells from PBMCs cultured with HCoV-NL63 spike peptides, obtained after COVID-19 vaccination. The CDR3 here is CASSYDRVRGTQYF. The CDR3 DNA sequence: TGTGCCAGCAGTTACGACAGGGTCCGCGGGACCCAGTACTTC.